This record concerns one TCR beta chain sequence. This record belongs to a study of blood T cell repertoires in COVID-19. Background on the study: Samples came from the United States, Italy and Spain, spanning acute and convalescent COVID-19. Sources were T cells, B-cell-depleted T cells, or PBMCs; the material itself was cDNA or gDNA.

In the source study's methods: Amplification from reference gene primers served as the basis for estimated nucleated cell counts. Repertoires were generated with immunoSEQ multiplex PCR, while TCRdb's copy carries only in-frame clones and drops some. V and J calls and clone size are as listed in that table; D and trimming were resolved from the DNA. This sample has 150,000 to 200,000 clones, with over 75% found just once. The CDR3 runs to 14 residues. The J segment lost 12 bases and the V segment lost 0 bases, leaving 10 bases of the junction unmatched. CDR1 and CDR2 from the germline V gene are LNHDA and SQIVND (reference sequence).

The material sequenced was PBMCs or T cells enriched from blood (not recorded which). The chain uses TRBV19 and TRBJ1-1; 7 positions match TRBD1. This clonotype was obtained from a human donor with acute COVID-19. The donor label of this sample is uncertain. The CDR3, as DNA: TGTGCCAGTAGTATAGACCCCCCGACAGGGAAGACTTTCTTT. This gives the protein CASSIDPPTGKTFF.